The entry below describes one T cell receptor (beta chain). Its target is unknown. The entry originates in a study of shared clonotypes between healthy human individuals. Findings of the study overall: Only blood samples were collected, and tissue repertoires likely differ. Estimated richness values were generally larger in naive subsets than in memory subsets.

Germline V gene sequence: CDR1 SEHNR, CDR2 FQNEAQ (reference sequence). CDR3 length: 14 amino acids. Trimming cost V 4 bases and J 7 bases; bases outside gene matches: 2. CD45RO-negative CD8 cells positively selected for CCR7 made up the naive population, which excluded terminally differentiated effector memory CD45RA+ cells. Several immunoSEQ 96-well plates shared each subset's DNA, each plate a replicate. Around 32,000 T cell genomes, or around 180 ng DNA, went into the sorted-subset replicate PCRs. Assay: immunoSEQ multiplex PCR; the TCRdb copy retains only in-frame clones and omits some. The sample includes about 2,200,000 clones, around 93% of them seen just once.

The rearrangement links TRBV7-9 to TRBJ2-1, with 12 nucleotides matching TRBD1. What was sequenced was naive CD8+ T cells from PBMCs. The TCR sequence derives from a young man in good health. Some clones in this sample may be carry-over from other donors' samples. CDR3 DNA: TGTGCCAGCAGCTCGGGACAGGGGGCGAATGAGCAGTTCTTC. Encoded protein: CASSSGQGANEQFF. The variable domain in full, with the rest retrieved from reference TRBV7-9 and TRBJ2-1, is DTGVSQNPRHKITKRGQNVTFRCDPISEHNRLYWYRQTLGQGPEFLTYFQNEAQLEKSRLLSDRFSAERPKGSFSTLEIQRTEQGDSAMYLCASSSGQGANEQFFGPGTRLTVL.